This T cell receptor (beta chain) was sequenced during a study of blood T cell repertoires in COVID-19. Study-wide background: The cDNA or gDNA used as material had been derived from T cells, B-cell-depleted T cells, or PBMCs.

The CDR3 extends over 19 amino acids. The germline V gene encodes CDR1 MNHNS and CDR2 SASEGT. V was clipped by 4 bases and J by 7 bases; unmatched bases: 24. In the study's own analysis: The assay estimated nucleated cells by amplifying reference gene primers. Method: immunoSEQ multiplex PCR; TCRdb's copy keeps in-frame clones and lacks some. That table gives V, J and clone size, and the DNA gave D and trimming. The sample contains approximately 200,000 clones, about 82% of which appear only once. The chain recombines TRBV6-1 with TRBJ2-5, with 7 bases fitting TRBD2. The clonotype originates from a woman older than 75 with acute or convalescent COVID-19. The sample was peripheral blood. The CDR3 DNA follows: TGTGCCAGCAGTGCAAGGACTCCGAGAGACCCAGCGGGACTTGGGACCCAGTACTTC. Translated: CASSARTPRDPAGLGTQYF.